This T cell receptor beta chain was retrieved from a study of T cells in Graves' hyperthyroidism and ophthalmopathy. Overall study results and limits: In simple terms, a model built on 13 V-J features told ophthalmopathy apart from stable hyperthyroidism.

Ten or more counts support this clonotype. Its target is unknown. Amplified TCR beta CDR3 regions came from RNA transcripts. First-round RT-PCR targeting the TCR CDR3 was performed with the HTBI primer set. TCRdb redid the calling of the multiplex PCR reads with MiXCR, one entry per CDR3 protein. The data contain about 590,000 distinct CDR3 sequences, about 14% of them singletons. The V gene's germline CDR1 is MDHEN and CDR2 SYDVKM. The V segment lost 3 bases and the J segment 8 bases; nucleotides outside the gene matches: 5. The CDR3 sequence is 15 residues long. Material for sequencing was blood. The genes are TRBV28 and TRBJ2-1; 12 bases are shared with TRBD2. This receptor was obtained from a woman between 18 and 30 years old with Graves' ophthalmopathy. The CDR3 nucleotides are TGTGCCAGCAGTTTTGGGCTAGCGGGAGGGTATGAGCAGTTCTTC. Translated, it gives CASSFGLAGGYEQFF. Full variable domain (remainder filled in from reference TRBV28 and TRBJ2-1): DVKVTQSSRYLVKRTGEKVFLECVQDMDHENMFWYRQDPGLGLRLIYFSYDVKMKEKGDIPEGYSVSREKKERFSLILESASTNQTSMYLCASSFGLAGGYEQFFGPGTRLTVL.